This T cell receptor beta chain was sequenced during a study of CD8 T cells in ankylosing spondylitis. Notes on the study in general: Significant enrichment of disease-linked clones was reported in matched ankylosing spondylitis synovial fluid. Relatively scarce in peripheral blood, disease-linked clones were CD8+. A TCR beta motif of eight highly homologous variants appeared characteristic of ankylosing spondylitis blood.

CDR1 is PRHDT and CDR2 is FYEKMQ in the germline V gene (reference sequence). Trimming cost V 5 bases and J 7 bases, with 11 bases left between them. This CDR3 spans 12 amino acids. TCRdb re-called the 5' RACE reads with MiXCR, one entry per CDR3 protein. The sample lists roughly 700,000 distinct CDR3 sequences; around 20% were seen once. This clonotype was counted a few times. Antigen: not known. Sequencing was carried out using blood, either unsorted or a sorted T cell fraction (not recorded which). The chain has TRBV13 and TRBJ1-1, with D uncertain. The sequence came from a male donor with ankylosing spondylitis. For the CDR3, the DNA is TGTGCCAGCAGCCAGGAGTTTCGTGAAGCTTTCTTT. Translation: CASSQEFREAFF.